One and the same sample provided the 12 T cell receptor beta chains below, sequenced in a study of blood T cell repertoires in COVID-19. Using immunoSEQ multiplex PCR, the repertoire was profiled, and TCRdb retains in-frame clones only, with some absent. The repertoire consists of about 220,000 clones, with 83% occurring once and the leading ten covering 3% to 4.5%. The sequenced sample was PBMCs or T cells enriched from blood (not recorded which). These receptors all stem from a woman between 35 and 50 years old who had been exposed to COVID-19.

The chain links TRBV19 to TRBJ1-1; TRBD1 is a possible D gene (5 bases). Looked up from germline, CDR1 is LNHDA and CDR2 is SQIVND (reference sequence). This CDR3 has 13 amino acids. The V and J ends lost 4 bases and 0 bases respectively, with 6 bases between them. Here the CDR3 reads CASSKQVNTEAFF. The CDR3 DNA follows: TGTGCCAGTAGTAAACAGGTGAACACTGAAGCTTTCTTT.

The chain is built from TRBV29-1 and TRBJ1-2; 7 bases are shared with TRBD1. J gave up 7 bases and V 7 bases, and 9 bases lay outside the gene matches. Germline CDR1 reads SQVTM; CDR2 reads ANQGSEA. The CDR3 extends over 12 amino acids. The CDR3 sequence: CSGRTGSSGYTF. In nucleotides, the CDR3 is TGCAGCGGTCGGACAGGATCGTCTGGCTACACCTTC.

The CDR3 reads CASSLGTEVEPQHF. CDR3 coding DNA: TGTGCCAGCAGCCTCGGGACAGAAGTGGAGCCCCAGCATTTT. The gene calls are TRBV7-6 and TRBJ1-5; 7 bases fit TRBD1. V was pared by 5 bases and J by 8 bases, with 9 bases of the junction left unmatched. This CDR3 region has 14 residues. The germline gives CDR1 SGHVS, CDR2 FNYEAQ.

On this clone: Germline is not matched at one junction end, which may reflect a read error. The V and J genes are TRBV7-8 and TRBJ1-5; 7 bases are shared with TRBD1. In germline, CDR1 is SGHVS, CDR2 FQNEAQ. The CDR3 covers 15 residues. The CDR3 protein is CASTLNRGSNQPQHF. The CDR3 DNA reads TGTGCCAGCACCTTAAACAGGGGAAGCAATCAGCCCCAGCATTTT. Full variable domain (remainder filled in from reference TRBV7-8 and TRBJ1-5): GAGVSQSPRYKVAKRGQDVALRCDPISGHVSLFWYQQALGQGPEFLTYFQNEAQLDKSGLPSDRFFAERPEGSVSTLKIQRTQQEDSAVYLCASTLNRGSNQPQHFGDGTRLSIL.

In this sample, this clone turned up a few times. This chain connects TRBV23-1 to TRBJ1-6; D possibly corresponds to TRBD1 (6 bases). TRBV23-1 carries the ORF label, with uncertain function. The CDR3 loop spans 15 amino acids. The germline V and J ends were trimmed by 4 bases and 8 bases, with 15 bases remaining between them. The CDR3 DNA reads TGCGCCAGCAGTCGGTGGGGGCGCGTTGATTCACCCCTCCACTTT. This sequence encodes CASSRWGRVDSPLHF.

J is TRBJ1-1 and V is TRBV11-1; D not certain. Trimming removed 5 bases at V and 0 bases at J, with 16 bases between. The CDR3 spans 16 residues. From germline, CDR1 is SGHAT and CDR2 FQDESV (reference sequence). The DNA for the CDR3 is TGTGCCAGCAGCCCAGGACGGGGAGGGCTGAACACTGAAGCTTTCTTT. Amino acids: CASSPGRGGLNTEAFF.

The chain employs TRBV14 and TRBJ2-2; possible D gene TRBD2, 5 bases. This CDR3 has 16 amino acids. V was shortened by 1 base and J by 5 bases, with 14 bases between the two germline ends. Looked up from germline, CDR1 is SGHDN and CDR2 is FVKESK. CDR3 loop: CASSQGVHRGTGELFF. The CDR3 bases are TGTGCCAGCAGCCAAGGAGTGCACCGCGGGACCGGGGAGCTGTTTTTT.

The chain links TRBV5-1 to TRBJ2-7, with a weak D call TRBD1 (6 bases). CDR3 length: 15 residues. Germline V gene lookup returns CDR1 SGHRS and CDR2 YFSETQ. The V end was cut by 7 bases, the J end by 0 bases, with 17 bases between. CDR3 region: CASSANRVSSYEQYF. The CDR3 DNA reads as TGCGCCAGCTCTGCTAACAGGGTTAGCTCCTACGAGCAGTACTTC.

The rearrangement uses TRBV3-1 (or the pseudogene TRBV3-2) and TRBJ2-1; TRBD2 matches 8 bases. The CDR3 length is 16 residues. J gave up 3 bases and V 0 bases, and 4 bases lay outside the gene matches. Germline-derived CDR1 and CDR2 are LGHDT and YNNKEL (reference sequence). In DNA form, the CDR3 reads TGTGCCAGCAGCCAAGAGTCTAGCGGGTACTACAATGAGCAGTTCTTC. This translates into CASSQESSGYYNEQFF.

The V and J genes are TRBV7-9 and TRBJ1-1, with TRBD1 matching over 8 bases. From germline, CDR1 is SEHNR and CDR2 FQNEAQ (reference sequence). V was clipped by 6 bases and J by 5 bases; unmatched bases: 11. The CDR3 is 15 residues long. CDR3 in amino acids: CASRSPPTGETEAFF. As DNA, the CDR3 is TGTGCCAGCAGATCGCCCCCGACAGGGGAAACTGAAGCTTTCTTT.

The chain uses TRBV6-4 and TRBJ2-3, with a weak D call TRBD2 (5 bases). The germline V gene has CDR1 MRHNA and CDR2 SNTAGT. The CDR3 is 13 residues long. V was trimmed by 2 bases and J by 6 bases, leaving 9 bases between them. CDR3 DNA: TGTGCCAGCAGTGACCAAGCTAGCGATACGCAGTATTTT. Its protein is CASSDQASDTQYF.

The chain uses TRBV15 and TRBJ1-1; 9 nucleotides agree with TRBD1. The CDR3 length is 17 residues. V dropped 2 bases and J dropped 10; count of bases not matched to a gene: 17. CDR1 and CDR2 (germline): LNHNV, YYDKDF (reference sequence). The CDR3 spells CATSRPSLQGAAVGAFF. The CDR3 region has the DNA TGTGCCACCAGCAGACCCTCATTACAGGGGGCCGCCGTGGGAGCTTTCTTT.